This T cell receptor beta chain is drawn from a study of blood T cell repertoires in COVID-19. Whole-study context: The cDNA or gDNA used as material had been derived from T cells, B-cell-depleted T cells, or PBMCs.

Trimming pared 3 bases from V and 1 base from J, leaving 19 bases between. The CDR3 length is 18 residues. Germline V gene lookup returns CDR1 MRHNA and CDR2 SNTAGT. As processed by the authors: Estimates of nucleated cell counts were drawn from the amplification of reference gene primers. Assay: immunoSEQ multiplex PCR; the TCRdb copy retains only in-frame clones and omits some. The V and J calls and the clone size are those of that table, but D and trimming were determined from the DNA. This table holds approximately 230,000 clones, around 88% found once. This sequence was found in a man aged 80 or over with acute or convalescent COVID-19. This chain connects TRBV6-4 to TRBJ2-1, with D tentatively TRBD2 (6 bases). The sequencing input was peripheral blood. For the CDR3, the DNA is TGTGCCAGCAGTGAGCTAACGGGGGACTGGCTATCCTACAATGAGCAGTTCTTC. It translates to CASSELTGDWLSYNEQFF.